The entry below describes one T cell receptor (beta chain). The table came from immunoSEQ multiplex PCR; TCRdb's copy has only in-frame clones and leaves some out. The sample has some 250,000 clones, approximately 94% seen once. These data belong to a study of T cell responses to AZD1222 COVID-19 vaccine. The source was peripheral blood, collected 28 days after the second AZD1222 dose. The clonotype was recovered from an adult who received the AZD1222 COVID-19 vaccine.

The CDR3 spells CASSPEGAGQPQHF. The CDR3 DNA reads as TGCGCCAGCAGCCCGGAGGGGGCTGGCCAGCCCCAGCATTTT. The genes are TRBV5-1 and TRBJ1-5; 7 positions match TRBD1. Trimming at V came to 4 bases and at J to 7 bases, leaving 8 bases not matched to a gene. The CDR3 sequence is 14 residues long. Per germline, CDR1 SGHRS and CDR2 YFSETQ.